The source of this T cell receptor beta chain is a study of shared clonotypes between healthy human individuals. In the study overall: Serving as donors were a couple of women and a few men, whose ages spanned 18 to 49.

Sorted-subset replicate PCRs used 200 ng DNA, around 27,000 T cell genomes. Sequenced by immunoSEQ multiplex PCR; TCRdb stores in-frame clones only, minus some. Counted here are approximately 98,000 clones, over 65% occurring once; the ten biggest clones make up over 20%. Germline CDR1 reads DFQATT; CDR2 reads SNEGSKA (reference sequence). CDR3 length: 11 residues. Healthy HIV-negative adults with no recent acute infections or vaccinations were recruited as donors. All the donors were Caucasian adults who lived in Nashville, Tennessee. The J gene is TRBJ2-5, the V gene TRBV20-1; D uncertain. Specimen: memory CD8+ T cells sorted from blood. Subset given: CD45RO+ cells pooled with CCR7-negative TemRA cells. This TCR came from a woman in her 30s in good health. CDR3 DNA: TGCAGAATCCGGGACCAAGAGACCCAGTACTTC. Its protein is CRIRDQETQYF.